The present T cell receptor (beta chain) was sequenced within a study of blood T cell dynamics during melanoma immunotherapy. Study as a whole: First-line therapy was either pembrolizumab or nivolumab with ipilimumab for metastatic melanoma.

V was pared by 5 bases and J by 4 bases, with 5 bases of the junction left unmatched. This CDR3 has 15 amino acids. The germline CDR1 and CDR2 sequences are KGHSH and LQKENI. The assay was immunoSEQ multiplex PCR, and TCRdb's table has in-frame clones only and misses some. The repertoire holds 9,000 to 10,000 clones, around 85% seen once, with roughly 10% in the top ten. Time point of the sample: pre-treatment baseline. Sampling occurred pretreatment (T0) and at week 3 (W3), after cycle one of checkpoint blockade. V usage is TRBV18 and J usage is TRBJ1-5, with 10 bases fitting TRBD1. The receptor was derived from a human donor with melanoma. Sequencing used blood, obtained from a patient treated with checkpoint blockade. CDR3 DNA: TGTGCCAGCTCAGCCGACAGGGGGCTTAATCAGCCCCAGCATTTT. Translated, it gives CASSADRGLNQPQHF.